This TCR beta chain derives from a study of T cell responses to AZD1222 COVID-19 vaccine. Whole-study results and caveats: Donors were largely white British and mainly female; clonal diversity was possibly underestimated. Sampled repertoires all dated from after the peak T cell response. Dominant at 160-218 and 743-854, vaccine-associated CD4 TCRs also spanned spike.

Here immunoSEQ multiplex PCR was the method, and the copy in TCRdb shows in-frame clones only, minus some. The table has some 150,000 clones, about 92% seen once; the top ten hold approximately 9%. Notes on this clone: The antigen remains undetermined.

Germline V lookup: CDR1 MGHRA, CDR2 YSYEKL. This CDR3 comprises 15 residues. V was shortened by 1 base and J by 4 bases, with 13 bases between the two germline ends. The receptor comes from an adult in good health. The rearrangement uses TRBV4-1 and TRBJ1-2; D not certain. The source was peripheral blood, collected on day 0 of AZD1222 vaccination. The CDR3 here is CASSQGGTGSYGYTF. The CDR3 DNA is TGCGCCAGCAGCCAAGGGGGTACGGGTTCCTATGGCTACACCTTC.